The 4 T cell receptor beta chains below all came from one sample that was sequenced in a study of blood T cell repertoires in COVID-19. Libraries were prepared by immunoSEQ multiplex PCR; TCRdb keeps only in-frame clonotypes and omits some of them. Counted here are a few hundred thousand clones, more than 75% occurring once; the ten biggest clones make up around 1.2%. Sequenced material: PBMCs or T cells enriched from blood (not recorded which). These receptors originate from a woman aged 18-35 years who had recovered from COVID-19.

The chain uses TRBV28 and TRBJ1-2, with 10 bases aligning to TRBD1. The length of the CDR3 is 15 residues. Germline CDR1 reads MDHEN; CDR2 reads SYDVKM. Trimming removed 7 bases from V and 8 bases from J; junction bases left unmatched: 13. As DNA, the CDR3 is TGTGCCAGCACCCCCTTCCCTCGGACAGGGGGAGGCTACACCTTC. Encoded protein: CASTPFPRTGGGYTF.

The CDR3 is CASSYSGRESNYGYTF. The CDR3 DNA follows: TGTGCCAGCAGTTACTCGGGGCGTGAGTCCAACTATGGCTACACCTTC. The chain is built from TRBV6-5 and TRBJ1-2, with TRBD1 as a possible D gene (5 bases). Germline-derived CDR1 and CDR2 are MNHEY and SVGAGI. The CDR3 has 16 residues. V lost 0 bases, J lost 2 bases, and 13 bases lay in between.

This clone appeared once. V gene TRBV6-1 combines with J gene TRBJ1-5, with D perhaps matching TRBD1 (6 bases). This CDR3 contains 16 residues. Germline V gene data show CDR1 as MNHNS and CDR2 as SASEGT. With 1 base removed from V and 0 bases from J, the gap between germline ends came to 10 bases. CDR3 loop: CASSEVPGDSNQPQHF. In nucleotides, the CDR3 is TGTGCCAGCAGTGAAGTCCCAGGGGATAGCAATCAGCCCCAGCATTTT.

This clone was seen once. CDR3 bases: TGCAGCGTTGAATCGGGACAGGGGGTTTATGAGCAGTTCTTC. Encoded protein: CSVESGQGVYEQFF. The V gene is TRBV29-1, the J gene TRBJ2-1; TRBD1 matches at 11 bases. The CDR3 length is 14 residues. CDR1 is SQVTM, CDR2 ANQGSEA, per germline. J gave up 8 bases and V 2 bases, and 5 bases lay outside the gene matches.